The clone carrying this T cell receptor (beta chain) appeared once. Its specificity is not known. One end of the junction varies from germline; a read error may be responsible. The sample belongs to a study of post-analysis software for immune sequencing data. Findings and limits, study-wide: Included in a set of a handful of TRBV segments more frequent in patients than controls were TRBV5-6, TRBV5-1 and TRBV20-1.

This CDR3 contains 16 residues. Germline V CDR1 and CDR2: MGHRA, YSYEKL. Unique molecular identifiers were carried by the TCR beta cDNA libraries. TCRdb called the PCR reads again in MiXCR, with one record for every CDR3 protein. The sample carries 550,000 to 700,000 distinct CDR3 sequences, around 40% recorded once. The rearrangement joins TRBV4-1 to TRBJ2-3; TRBD2 aligns across 8 bases. The receptor was derived from a girl aged 10 to 17 with multiple sclerosis. The sequenced sample consisted of blood. The CDR3 protein is CASGQDISSGGDTQYF. Written as DNA, the CDR3 is TGCGCCAGCGGCCAAGATATATCCAGCGGGGGAGATACGCAGTATTTT.